This record concerns one T cell receptor beta chain sequence. Its antigen is unknown. Measured with immunoSEQ multiplex PCR; TCRdb has only the in-frame clones, and not every one. The table has around 260,000 clones, around 91% seen once. The data were taken from a study of cytomegalovirus exposure and HLA in healthy donors. The donors were part of the validation cohort of 95 to 150 subjects. That cohort was separate from the first cohort, which comprised 666 subjects. Points from the study as a whole: The finding came from a later analysis; first-cohort TCR clusters tended to co-occur in the roughly 110 validation repertoires.

V was trimmed by 5 bases and J by 1 base, leaving 10 bases between them. The CDR3 consists of 14 residues. The V gene's germline CDR1 is LNHDA and CDR2 SQIVND (reference sequence). Material: PBMCs. The receptor's source is a woman aged 30 to 39 in good health and CMV-seronegative. J is TRBJ2-3 and V is TRBV19; D gene unclear. The DNA for the CDR3 is TGTGCCAGTAGTTCGACACGAGGCACAGATACGCAGTATTTT. The encoded protein is CASSSTRGTDTQYF.